The 13 T cell receptor beta chains below were found in one sample sequenced in a study of shared clonotypes between healthy human individuals. Profiling relied on immunoSEQ multiplex PCR, and the TCRdb table lists in-frame clones only, not all of them. The top ten hold around 0.4% of the sample, which has under 2.5 million clones, about nine tenths seen once. Specimen: naive CD4+ T cells from PBMCs. Subset: CD45RA+ positively selected. These receptors were collected from a man aged 18 to 35 in good health. Some clones in this sample may be carry-over from other donors' samples.

The CDR3 nucleotides read TGTGCCAGCAGCGTAGGGTCGACTAGCGGGACGGGTGTGGAGACCCAGTACTTC. This encodes CASSVGSTSGTGVETQYF. The chain carries TRBV9 and TRBJ2-5; 11 nucleotides agree with TRBD2. The CDR3 extends over 18 amino acids. V lost 0 bases to trimming and J lost 5 bases; unmatched junction nucleotides: 12. CDR1 is SGDLS, CDR2 YYNGEE, per germline. The full variable domain, rest sourced from reference TRBV9 and TRBJ2-5, is DSGVTQTPKHLITATGQRVTLRCSPRSGDLSVYWYQQSLDQGLQFLIQYYNGEERAKGNILERFSAQQFPDLHSELNLSSLELGDSALYFCASSVGSTSGTGVETQYFGPGTRLLVL.

The chain couples TRBV28 to TRBJ2-7; D remains ambiguous. The CDR3 totals 12 residues. Looked up from germline, CDR1 is MDHEN and CDR2 is SYDVKM. V was pared by 6 bases and J by 6 bases, with 12 bases between. This chain's CDR3 is CASSHNVLEQYF. Here the CDR3 DNA reads TGTGCCAGCAGCCATAATGTTCTCGAGCAGTACTTC.

The chain uses TRBV29-1 and TRBJ2-2; D not certain. The CDR3 runs 14 residues. CDR1 and CDR2 (germline): SQVTM, ANQGSEA. Trimming removed 5 bases from V and 0 bases from J, with 10 bases in between. CDR3 nucleotide sequence: TGCAGCGTTCTTCCAGGAGCGAACACCGGGGAGCTGTTTTTT. Translated, it gives CSVLPGANTGELFF.

The chain carries TRBV10-3 and TRBJ2-7; 12 bases line up with TRBD2. Trimming cost V 4 bases and J 2 bases; bases outside gene matches: 6. The CDR3 has 16 residues. The germline gives CDR1 ENHRY, CDR2 SYGVKD. Here the CDR3 DNA reads TGTGCCATCAGTGCACCCCGGACTAGCGGGACCTACGAGCAGTACTTC. Protein product: CAISAPRTSGTYEQYF.

The rearrangement links TRBV28 to TRBJ2-7; D gene uncertain. Germline CDR1 is MDHEN and CDR2 is SYDVKM. The V gene lost 7 bases and the J gene lost 5 bases, with 21 bases spanning the gap. This CDR3 spans 15 amino acids. As DNA, the CDR3 is TGTGCCAGCATGTATTTGGCGGAGAGTACCAACGAGCAGTACTTC. Translation: CASMYLAESTNEQYF.

The genes are TRBV2 and TRBJ2-3; D not certain. Germline CDR1 and CDR2: SNHLY and FYNNEI. The CDR3 extends over 15 amino acids. Trimming left V 6 bases short and J 1 base short, with 14 bases between. CDR3 DNA: TGTGCCAGCAGGGCCCGATTGTTGGGCACAGATACGCAGTATTTT. The encoded protein is CASRARLLGTDTQYF.

The rearrangement joins TRBV27 to TRBJ1-3, with TRBD1 matching 9 bases. The CDR3 has 15 amino acids. From germline, CDR1 is MNHEY and CDR2 SMNVEV (reference sequence). After removal of 5 bases from V and 3 bases from J, the junction contained 5 bases not matched to a gene. For the CDR3, the DNA is TGTGCCAGCAGTGTTGACAGGGGGAGTGGAAACACCATATATTTT. Its protein is CASSVDRGSGNTIYF.

The rearrangement uses TRBV15 and TRBJ1-2; no clear D gene. This CDR3 comprises 12 residues. Germline values: CDR1 LNHNV, CDR2 YYDKDF (reference sequence). V lost 0 bases to trimming and J lost 5 bases, with 4 bases between them. The CDR3 sequence is CATSREVYGYTF. For the CDR3, the DNA is TGTGCCACCAGCAGAGAGGTTTATGGCTACACCTTC. The whole variable domain, remainder taken from reference TRBV15 and TRBJ1-2, is DAMVIQNPRYQVTQFGKPVTLSCSQTLNHNVMYWYQQKSSQAPKLLFHYYDKDFNNEADTPDNFQSRRPNTSFCFLDIRSPGLGDTAMYLCATSREVYGYTFGSGTRLTVV.

V gene TRBV19 combines with J gene TRBJ1-1, with unresolved D. V lost 7 bases and J 4 bases, leaving 16 bases between the germline ends. The germline V gene encodes CDR1 LNHDA and CDR2 SQIVND (reference sequence). The CDR3 runs 14 residues. DNA of the CDR3: TGTGCCAGTACGGAGGGAGGGAGGGTCACTGAAGCTTTCTTT. Protein sequence: CASTEGGRVTEAFF. The variable domain in full, with the rest retrieved from reference TRBV19 and TRBJ1-1, is DGGITQSPKYLFRKEGQNVTLSCEQNLNHDAMYWYRQDPGQGLRLIYYSQIVNDFQKGDIAEGYSVSREKKESFPLTVTSAQKNPTAFYLCASTEGGRVTEAFFGQGTRLTVV.

V is TRBV7-2 and J is TRBJ2-2; the D gene is possibly TRBD2 (6 bases). The CDR3 runs to 16 residues. The germline CDR1 and CDR2 sequences are SGHTA and FQGNSA. Trimming cost V 1 base and J 4 bases, with 13 bases left between them. CDR3 region: CASSLVTLASTGELFF. CDR3 coding DNA: TGTGCCAGCAGCTTAGTAACCCTAGCGAGCACCGGGGAGCTGTTTTTT.

The chain carries TRBV5-1 and TRBJ2-5; tentatively, D is TRBD1 (5 bases). CDR1 is SGHRS, CDR2 YFSETQ, per germline. The CDR3 is made up of 13 amino acids. Between the trimmed V and J ends, which lost 5 bases and 5 bases, there was a span of 13 bases. Here the CDR3 reads CASSPDSWETQYF. The CDR3 nucleotides are TGCGCCAGCAGTCCAGACAGTTGGGAGACCCAGTACTTC.

The chain links TRBV30 to TRBJ2-3; D tentatively reads TRBD1 or TRBD2 (5 bases each). Trimming pared 5 bases from V and 9 bases from J, leaving 15 bases between. Germline values: CDR1 GTSNPN, CDR2 SVGIG (reference sequence). The CDR3 has 12 amino acids. CDR3 in amino acids: CAWDSEGSTQYF. Written as DNA, the CDR3 is TGTGCCTGGGACAGCGAAGGGAGCACGCAGTATTTT.

J is TRBJ2-6 and V is TRBV5-5; no definite D call. The germline gives CDR1 SGHKS, CDR2 YYEKEE (reference sequence). The CDR3 contains 15 residues. V lost 3 bases, J lost 0 bases, and 7 bases lay in between. The CDR3 sequence is CASSYLGSGANVLTF. The CDR3 bases are TGTGCCAGCAGCTACCTGGGCTCTGGGGCCAACGTCCTGACTTTC.